These 13 T cell receptor beta chains were sequenced from one sample in a study of OX40 agonist ivuxolimab in advanced cancers. Using immunoSEQ multiplex PCR, the repertoire was profiled, and TCRdb retains in-frame clones only, with some absent. The table lists approximately 77,000 clones, roughly 80% of them singletons. Here the sequenced sample was CD4+ or CD8+ T cells sorted from blood, taken in a trial of the OX40 agonist ivuxolimab. Every receptor here comes from an adult with an advanced solid tumor such as melanoma, head and neck, liver or kidney cancer.

The V and J genes are TRBV2 and TRBJ1-2, with D possibly matching TRBD1 (5 bases). Germline CDR1 SNHLY, CDR2 FYNNEI. This CDR3 comprises 14 residues. Deletions cut 3 bases from V and 7 bases from J, with 15 bases between. CDR3 sequence (DNA): TGTGCCAGCAGTGAGGTCAGGGACTTGGGTGGCTACACCTTC. This encodes CASSEVRDLGGYTF.

This clone has only one observation. The chain combines TRBV7-9 with TRBJ1-2; a possible D gene is TRBD1 (5 bases). Germline CDR1 is SEHNR and CDR2 is FQNEAQ (reference sequence). Trimming stripped 4 bases from V and 6 bases from J, with 15 bases between. The CDR3 runs 14 residues. The CDR3 loop is CASSSRATSNGYTF. The CDR3 DNA follows: TGTGCCAGCAGCTCCAGGGCCACCAGTAATGGCTACACCTTC.

V is TRBV9 and J is TRBJ2-2; D gene uncertain. Trimming pared 1 base from V and 4 bases from J, leaving 11 bases between. Per germline, CDR1 SGDLS and CDR2 YYNGEE. The CDR3 has 15 residues. In DNA, the CDR3 is TGTGCCAGCAGCGTAACTCAGGAGAGCACCGGGGAGCTGTTTTTT. As protein: CASSVTQESTGELFF.

This chain uses TRBV5-1 with TRBJ2-3; D perhaps matches TRBD1 (6 bases). Trimming cost V 5 bases and J 2 bases, with 9 bases left between them. The CDR3 covers 13 residues. Germline CDR1 reads SGHRS; CDR2 reads YFSETQ. This CDR3 reads CASRQGSTDTQYF. Written as DNA, the CDR3 is TGCGCCAGCAGACAGGGCTCCACAGATACGCAGTATTTT.

A single count supports this clone. The chain uses TRBV13 and TRBJ1-2; TRBD1 might be the D (5 bases). The V gene lost 5 bases and the J gene lost 7 bases, with 17 bases spanning the gap. The germline V gene has CDR1 PRHDT and CDR2 FYEKMQ (reference sequence). The CDR3 has 14 residues. CDR3 nucleotide sequence: TGTGCCAGCAGCCGGGGCTTCCAGGGAGGTGGCTACACCTTC. Translating it yields CASSRGFQGGGYTF.

Written as DNA, the CDR3 is TGTGCCAGTAGTATAAGGTCCGGGACAGTATTCTCCTACGAGCAGTACTTC. Translating it yields CASSIRSGTVFSYEQYF. This sequence joins TRBV19 and TRBJ2-7; 7 nucleotides agree with TRBD1. The junction had 10 bases not matched to a gene; V was cut back by 2 bases and J by 0 bases. Germline V lookup: CDR1 LNHDA, CDR2 SQIVND (reference sequence). CDR3 length: 17 amino acids.

The rearrangement uses TRBV30 and TRBJ1-1; D ambiguous. The CDR3 spans 11 residues. The germline V gene encodes CDR1 GTSNPN and CDR2 SVGIG (reference sequence). Deletions cut 4 bases from V and 0 bases from J, with 3 bases between. The CDR3, as DNA: TGTGCCTGGACGGTGAACACTGAAGCTTTCTTT. Translated, it gives CAWTVNTEAFF. Full variable domain (remainder filled in from reference TRBV30 and TRBJ1-1): SQTIHQWPATLVQPVGSPLSLECTVEGTSNPNLYWYRQAAGRGLQLLFYSVGIGQISSEVPQNLSASRPQDRQFILSSKKLLLSDSGFYLCAWTVNTEAFFGQGTRLTVV.

The chain carries TRBV7-2 and TRBJ2-3; 11 bases fit TRBD2. CDR3 length: 17 residues. V shed 0 bases and J 0 bases; nucleotides not matched to a gene: 2. The germline V gene has CDR1 SGHTA and CDR2 FQGNSA. Here the CDR3 DNA reads TGTGCCAGCAGCTTAGCGCGACTAGCGGGAAGCACAGATACGCAGTATTTT. Protein: CASSLARLAGSTDTQYF.

The rearrangement uses TRBV2 and TRBJ1-2, with 7 bases fitting TRBD1. From germline, CDR1 is SNHLY and CDR2 FYNNEI. V shed 5 bases and J 4 bases; nucleotides not matched to a gene: 7. CDR3 size: 14 residues. The CDR3 loop is CASSQAQGSYGYTF. The CDR3 region has the DNA TGTGCCAGCAGTCAGGCACAGGGGAGCTATGGCTACACCTTC.

This chain connects TRBV5-1 to TRBJ2-7; 7 nucleotides match TRBD1. CDR3 length equals 16 residues. Per the germline V gene, CDR1 is SGHRS and CDR2 is YFSETQ. Trimming at V came to 0 bases and at J to 0 bases, leaving 6 bases not matched to a gene. The CDR3 region is CASSLGPGTDSYEQYF. Here the CDR3 DNA reads TGCGCCAGCAGCTTGGGACCCGGGACAGACTCCTACGAGCAGTACTTC. Filled out from reference TRBV5-1 and TRBJ2-7, the complete variable domain reads KAGVTQTPRYLIKTRGQQVTLSCSPISGHRSVSWYQQTPGQGLQFLFEYFSETQRNKGNFPGRFSGRQFSNSRSEMNVSTLELGDSALYLCASSLGPGTDSYEQYFGPGTRLTVT.

This clone was counted a single time. The rearrangement uses TRBV5-1 and TRBJ1-2, with D possibly TRBD1 on 5 matching bases. Trimming pared 0 bases from V and 7 bases from J, leaving 13 bases between. CDR1 is SGHRS, CDR2 YFSETQ, per germline. The CDR3 sequence is 14 residues long. The CDR3 coding sequence is TGCGCCAGCAGCTTGGATGGGACTGCGGTTGGCTACACCTTC. Its translation: CASSLDGTAVGYTF.

This chain connects TRBV19 to TRBJ1-3, with 10 positions matching TRBD1. Germline loops: CDR1 LNHDA, CDR2 SQIVND (reference sequence). The CDR3 is 17 residues long. After removal of 3 bases from V and 1 base from J, the junction contained 6 bases not matched to a gene. This CDR3 is CASSILPGQGSGNTIYF. The CDR3 DNA is TGTGCCAGTAGTATTCTACCGGGACAGGGGTCTGGAAACACCATATATTTT.

J is TRBJ1-4 and V is TRBV27; D gene unclear. Trimming removed 3 bases at V and 3 bases at J, with 8 bases between. This CDR3 comprises 14 residues. The germline V gene has CDR1 MNHEY and CDR2 SMNVEV (reference sequence). CDR3 bases: TGTGCCAGCAGTTTGTGGATGGCTAATGAAAAACTGTTTTTT. It yields the protein CASSLWMANEKLFF.